The clone carrying this TCR beta chain was found a few times. This table comes from immunoSEQ multiplex PCR, and its TCRdb copy is limited to in-frame clones, with some not included. The sample has around 74,000 clones, about 86% seen once. Looked up from germline, CDR1 is SGHVS and CDR2 is FQNEAQ. This CDR3 is built from 13 residues. The germline V and J ends were trimmed by 5 bases and 1 base, with 8 bases remaining between them. This sample stems from a study of technical replicates of blood from a handful of donors. This sequence joins TRBV7-8 and TRBJ1-1, with a possible D match to TRBD1 (5 bases). Input material: PBMCs. This clonotype was sampled from a human donor in good health. Some clones in this sample may be carry-over from other donors' samples. CDR3 residues: CASSRDRNTEAFF. The CDR3 DNA reads TGTGCCAGCAGCCGCGACAGGAACACTGAAGCTTTCTTT.